Given below is one T cell receptor (beta chain) in context. At one boundary the junction diverges from the germline segment, which might be a read error. No cell sorting was done before RNA was extracted from the tissue. The normal lung tissue was taken more than 3 cm from the tumor edge. Donors were chemotherapy-naive, newly diagnosed lung cancer surgical patients in China, August–late 2014. These data are taken from a study of tumor and adjacent non-tumor tissue in lung cancer. The germline gives CDR1 SGHDT, CDR2 YYEEEE. The CDR3 extends over 15 amino acids. The library came from three nested PCR rounds adapted from ARM-PCR protocols. TCRdb re-analysed the multiplex PCR reads in MiXCR, keeping a single row per CDR3 protein. The sample has under 95,000 distinct CDR3 sequences, 70% to 90% seen once.

The source is a man in his fifties or sixties with non-small cell lung cancer. This rearrangement joins TRBV5-6 to TRBJ2-7, with a possible D match to TRBD2 (6 bases). Sequenced material: distant non-tumor lung tissue. CDR3 in DNA: TGTGCCAGCAGCTTGGTACCATGGGGCGGGAACGAGCAGTATTTC. It encodes CASSLVPWGGNEQYF.